This TCR beta chain emerged from a study of cytomegalovirus exposure and HLA in healthy donors. This clone was counted once. Antigen specificity is unknown. When sampled, the donors appeared nominally healthy, though they likely had unrecorded immune exposures. The PCR had 60 Vbeta and 13 Jbeta primers. Produced via immunoSEQ multiplex PCR; TCRdb's table is partial and in-frame only. The table includes approximately 170,000 clones, about 85% detected once. General study results and limits: In a later analysis, across HLA loci, associated TCR counts were highest for DRB1, lowest for HLA-C. In the analysis, some V segments, TRBV6-2 and TRBV6-3 included, were excluded as indistinguishable.

The length of the CDR3 is 13 residues. V shed 0 bases and J shed 7 bases, with 7 bases lying between them. Looked up from germline, CDR1 is SGHTA and CDR2 is FQGNSA. The J gene is TRBJ1-5, the V gene TRBV7-2; D gene uncertain. The sequence came from a man aged 50-60 years in good health and CMV-seropositive. Sequencing was carried out using PBMCs. CDR3 residues: CASSLARHQPQHF. CDR3 sequence (DNA): TGTGCCAGCAGCTTAGCCAGGCACCAGCCCCAGCATTTT.